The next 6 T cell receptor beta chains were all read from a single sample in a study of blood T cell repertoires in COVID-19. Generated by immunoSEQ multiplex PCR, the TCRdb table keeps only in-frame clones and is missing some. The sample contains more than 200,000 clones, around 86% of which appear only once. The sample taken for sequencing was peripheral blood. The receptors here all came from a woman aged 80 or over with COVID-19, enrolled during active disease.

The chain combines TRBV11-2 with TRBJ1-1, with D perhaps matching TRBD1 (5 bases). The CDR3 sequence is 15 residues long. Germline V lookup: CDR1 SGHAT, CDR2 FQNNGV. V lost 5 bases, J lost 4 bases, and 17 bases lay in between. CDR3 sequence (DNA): TGTGCCAGCAGCCCCCTATGGGGGGGGAGCACTGAAGCTTTCTTT. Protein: CASSPLWGGSTEAFF.

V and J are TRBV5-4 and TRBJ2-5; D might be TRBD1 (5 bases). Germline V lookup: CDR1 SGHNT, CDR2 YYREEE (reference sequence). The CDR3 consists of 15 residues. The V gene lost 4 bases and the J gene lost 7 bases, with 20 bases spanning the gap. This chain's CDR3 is CASSATDRKRMTQYF. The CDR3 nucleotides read TGTGCCAGCAGCGCGACCGACAGAAAGAGGATGACCCAGTACTTC. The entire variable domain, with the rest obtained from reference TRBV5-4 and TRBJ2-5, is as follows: ETGVTQSPTHLIKTRGQQVTLRCSSQSGHNTVSWYQQALGQGPQFIFQYYREEENGRGNFPPRFSGLQFPNYSSELNVNALELDDSALYLCASSATDRKRMTQYFGPGTRLLVL.

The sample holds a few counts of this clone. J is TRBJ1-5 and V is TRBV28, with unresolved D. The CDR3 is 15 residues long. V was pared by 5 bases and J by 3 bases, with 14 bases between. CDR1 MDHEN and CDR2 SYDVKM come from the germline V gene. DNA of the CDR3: TGTGCCAGCAGTGGGCGGGAACGGATCAATCAGCCCCAGCATTTT. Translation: CASSGRERINQPQHF.

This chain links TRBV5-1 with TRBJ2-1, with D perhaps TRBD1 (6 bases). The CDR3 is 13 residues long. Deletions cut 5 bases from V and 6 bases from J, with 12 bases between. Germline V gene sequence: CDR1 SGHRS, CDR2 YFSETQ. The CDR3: CASRDGTRNEQFF. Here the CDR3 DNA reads TGCGCCAGCAGAGATGGGACACGCAATGAGCAGTTCTTC.

CDR3 bases: TGTGCCATCAGTGAGGTAGGGGATGAGCAGTTCTTC. Its protein product is CAISEVGDEQFF. The gene calls are TRBV10-3 and TRBJ2-1; weak D call: TRBD1 (5 bases). The germline CDR1 and CDR2 sequences are ENHRY and SYGVKD. This CDR3 is 12 amino acids long. Trimming took 2 bases from V and 8 from J, leaving 7 bases between them.

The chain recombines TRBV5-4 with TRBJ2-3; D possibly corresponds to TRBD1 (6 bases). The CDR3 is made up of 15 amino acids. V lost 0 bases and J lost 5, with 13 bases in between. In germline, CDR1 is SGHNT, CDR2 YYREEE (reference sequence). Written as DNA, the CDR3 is TGTGCCAGCAGCTTGGCAGGGGCCGGCGGAGATACGCAGTATTTT. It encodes CASSLAGAGGDTQYF.